Presented here are 4 T cell receptor beta chains from one specimen sequenced in a study of T cells in localized non-small cell lung cancer. TCRdb keeps only in-frame clones here, not all; method: immunoSEQ multiplex PCR. The table records approximately 57,000 clones, roughly 88% of them present only once. Sequences were derived from peripheral blood, sampled before any cancer treatment. The receptors derive from a woman aged 40-69 years with stage I lung adenocarcinoma.

V usage is TRBV4-2 and J usage is TRBJ2-7; either TRBD1 or TRBD2 may supply D (5 bases each). V was shortened by 5 bases and J by 3 bases, with 14 bases between the two germline ends. Germline-derived CDR1 and CDR2 are LGHNA and YNFKEQ. The CDR3 runs to 14 residues. The CDR3 region is CASSYEEGHYEQYF. CDR3 coding DNA: TGTGCCAGCAGCTACGAAGAGGGGCACTACGAGCAGTACTTC.

The chain joins TRBV5-1 to TRBJ1-2; 10 bases map to TRBD1. Germline CDR1 and CDR2: SGHRS and YFSETQ. The trim removed 0 bases at V and 3 bases at J, leaving 5 bases unmatched. The CDR3 runs 16 residues. The CDR3 sequence: CASSLAPTGGDYGYTF. The DNA for the CDR3 is TGCGCCAGCAGCTTGGCCCCGACAGGGGGCGACTATGGCTACACCTTC.

Only a few counts were recorded for this clone. This rearrangement joins TRBV6-1 to TRBJ2-2, with a weak D call TRBD2 (5 bases). Germline values: CDR1 MNHNS, CDR2 SASEGT. There are 15 residues in the CDR3. Between the trimmed V and J ends, which lost 0 bases and 4 bases, there was a span of 9 bases. The CDR3 reads CASSEAGRGTGELFF. CDR3 DNA sequence: TGTGCCAGCAGTGAAGCCGGCCGGGGCACCGGGGAGCTGTTTTTT.

The V call is TRBV6-1, the J call TRBJ1-1; unclear D gene. Looked up from germline, CDR1 is MNHNS and CDR2 is SASEGT. The CDR3 spans 13 residues. Trimming removed 4 bases at V and 5 bases at J, with 11 bases between. CDR3: CASSAGRRTEAFF. The CDR3 DNA follows: TGTGCCAGCAGTGCTGGGAGGCGGACTGAAGCTTTCTTT.